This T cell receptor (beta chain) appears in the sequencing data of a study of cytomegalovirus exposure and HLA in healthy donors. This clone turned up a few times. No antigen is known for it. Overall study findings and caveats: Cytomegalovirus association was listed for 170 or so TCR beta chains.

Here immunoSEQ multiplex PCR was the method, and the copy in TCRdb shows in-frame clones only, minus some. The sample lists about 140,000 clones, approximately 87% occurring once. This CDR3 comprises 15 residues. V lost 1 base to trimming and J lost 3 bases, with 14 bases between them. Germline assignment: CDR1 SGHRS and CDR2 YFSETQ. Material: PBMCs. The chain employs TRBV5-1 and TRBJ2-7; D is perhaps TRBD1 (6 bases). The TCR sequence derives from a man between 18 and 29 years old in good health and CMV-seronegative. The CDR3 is CASSLSWGTYYEQYF. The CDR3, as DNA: TGCGCCAGCAGCTTGAGTTGGGGGACATACTACGAGCAGTACTTC. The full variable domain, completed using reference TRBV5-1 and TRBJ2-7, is KAGVTQTPRYLIKTRGQQVTLSCSPISGHRSVSWYQQTPGQGLQFLFEYFSETQRNKGNFPGRFSGRQFSNSRSEMNVSTLELGDSALYLCASSLSWGTYYEQYFGPGTRLTVT.